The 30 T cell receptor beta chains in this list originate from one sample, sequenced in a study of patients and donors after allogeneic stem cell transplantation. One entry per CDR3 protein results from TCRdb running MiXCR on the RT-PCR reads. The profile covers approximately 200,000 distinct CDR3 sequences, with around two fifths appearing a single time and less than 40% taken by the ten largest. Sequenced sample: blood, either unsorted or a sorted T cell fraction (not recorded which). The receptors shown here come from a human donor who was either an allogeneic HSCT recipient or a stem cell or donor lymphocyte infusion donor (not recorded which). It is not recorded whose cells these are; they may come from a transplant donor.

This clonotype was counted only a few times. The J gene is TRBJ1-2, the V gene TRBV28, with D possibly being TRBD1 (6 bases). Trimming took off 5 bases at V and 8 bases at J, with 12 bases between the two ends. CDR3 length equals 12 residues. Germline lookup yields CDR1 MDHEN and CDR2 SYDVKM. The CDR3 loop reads CASSPGQLGYTF. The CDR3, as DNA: TGTGCCAGCAGTCCAGGACAGCTGGGCTACACCTTC.

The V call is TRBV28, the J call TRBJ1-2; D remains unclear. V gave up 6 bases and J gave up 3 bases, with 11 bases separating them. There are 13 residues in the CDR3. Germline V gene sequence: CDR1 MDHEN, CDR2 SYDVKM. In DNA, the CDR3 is TGTGCCAGCAGCACCCGGGCCCACTATGGCTACACCTTC. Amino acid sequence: CASSTRAHYGYTF.

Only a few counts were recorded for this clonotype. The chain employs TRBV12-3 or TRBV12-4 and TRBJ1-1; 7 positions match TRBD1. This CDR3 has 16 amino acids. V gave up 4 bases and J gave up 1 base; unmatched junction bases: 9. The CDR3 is CASSSQPGQKNTEAFF. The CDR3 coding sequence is TGTGCCAGCAGTTCGCAACCGGGACAGAAGAACACTGAAGCTTTCTTT.

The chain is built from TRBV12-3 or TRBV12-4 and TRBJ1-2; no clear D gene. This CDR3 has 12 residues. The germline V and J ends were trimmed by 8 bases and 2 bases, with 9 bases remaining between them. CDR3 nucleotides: TGTGCCAGCGCTCCGGCCAACTATGGCTACACCTTC. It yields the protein CASAPANYGYTF.

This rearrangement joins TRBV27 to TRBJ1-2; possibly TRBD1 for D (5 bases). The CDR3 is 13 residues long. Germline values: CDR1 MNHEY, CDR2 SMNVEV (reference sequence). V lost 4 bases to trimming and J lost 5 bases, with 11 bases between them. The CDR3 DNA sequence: TGTGCCAGCAGTTCGACAGTTTATTATGGCTACACCTTC. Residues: CASSSTVYYGYTF.

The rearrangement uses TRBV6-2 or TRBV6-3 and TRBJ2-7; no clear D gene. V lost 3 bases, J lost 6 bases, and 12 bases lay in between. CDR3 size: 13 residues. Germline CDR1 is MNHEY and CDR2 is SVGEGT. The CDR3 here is CASSYNFGAEQYF. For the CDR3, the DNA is TGTGCCAGCAGTTATAATTTCGGAGCCGAGCAGTACTTC.

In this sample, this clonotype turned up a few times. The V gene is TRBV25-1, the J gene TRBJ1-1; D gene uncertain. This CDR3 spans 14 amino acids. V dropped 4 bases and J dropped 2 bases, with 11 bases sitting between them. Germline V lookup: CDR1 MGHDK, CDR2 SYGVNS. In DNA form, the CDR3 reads TGTGCCAGCAGTGCCCTATCGGGTAACACTGAAGCTTTCTTT. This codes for CASSALSGNTEAFF.

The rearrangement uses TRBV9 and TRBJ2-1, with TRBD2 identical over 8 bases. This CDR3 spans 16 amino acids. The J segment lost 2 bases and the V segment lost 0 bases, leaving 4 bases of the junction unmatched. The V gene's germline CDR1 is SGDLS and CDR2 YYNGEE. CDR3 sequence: CASSVEGSGTYNEQFF. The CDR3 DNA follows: TGTGCCAGCAGCGTAGAGGGTAGCGGGACCTACAATGAGCAGTTCTTC.

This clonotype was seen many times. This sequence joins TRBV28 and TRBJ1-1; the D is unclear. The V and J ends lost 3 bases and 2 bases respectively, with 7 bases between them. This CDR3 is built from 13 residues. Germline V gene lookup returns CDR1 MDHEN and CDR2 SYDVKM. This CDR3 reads CASSFRVNTEAFF. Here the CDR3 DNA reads TGTGCCAGCAGTTTCCGAGTAAACACTGAAGCTTTCTTT. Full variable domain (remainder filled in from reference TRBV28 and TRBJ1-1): DVKVTQSSRYLVKRTGEKVFLECVQDMDHENMFWYRQDPGLGLRLIYFSYDVKMKEKGDIPEGYSVSREKKERFSLILESASTNQTSMYLCASSFRVNTEAFFGQGTRLTVV.

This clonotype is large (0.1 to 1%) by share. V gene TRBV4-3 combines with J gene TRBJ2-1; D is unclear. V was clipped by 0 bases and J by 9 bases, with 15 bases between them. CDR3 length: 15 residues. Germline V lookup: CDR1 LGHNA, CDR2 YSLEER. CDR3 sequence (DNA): TGCGCCAGCAGCCAAGAAGGGAAGCCTGGCGGTGAGCAGTTCTTC. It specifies CASSQEGKPGGEQFF.

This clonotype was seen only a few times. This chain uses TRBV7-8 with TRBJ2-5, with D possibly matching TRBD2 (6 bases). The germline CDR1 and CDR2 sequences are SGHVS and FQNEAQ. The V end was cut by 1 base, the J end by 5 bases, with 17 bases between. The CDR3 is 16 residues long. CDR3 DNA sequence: TGTGCCAGCAGCTTAGAATTTAGCGGAGGTGGGGAGACCCAGTACTTC. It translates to CASSLEFSGGGETQYF.

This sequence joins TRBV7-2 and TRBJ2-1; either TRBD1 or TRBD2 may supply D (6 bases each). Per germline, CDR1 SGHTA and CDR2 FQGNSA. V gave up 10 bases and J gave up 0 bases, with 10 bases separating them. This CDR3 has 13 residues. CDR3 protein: CAIGGSSYNEQFF. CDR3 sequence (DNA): TGTGCCATCGGGGGCAGCTCCTACAATGAGCAGTTCTTC.

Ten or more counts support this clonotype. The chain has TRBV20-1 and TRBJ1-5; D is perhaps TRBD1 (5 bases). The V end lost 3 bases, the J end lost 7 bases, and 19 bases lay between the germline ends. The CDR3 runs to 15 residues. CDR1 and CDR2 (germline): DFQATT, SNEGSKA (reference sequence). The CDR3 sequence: CSARRDRAGGQPQHF. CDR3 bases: TGCAGTGCTAGGAGGGACCGAGCTGGGGGGCAGCCCCAGCATTTT.

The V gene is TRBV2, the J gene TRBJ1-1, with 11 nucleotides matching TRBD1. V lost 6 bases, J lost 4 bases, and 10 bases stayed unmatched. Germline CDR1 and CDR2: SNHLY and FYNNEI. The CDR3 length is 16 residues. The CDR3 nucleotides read TGTGCCAGCAGCGCGGACAGGGGGCGATGGAGCACTGAAGCTTTCTTT. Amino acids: CASSADRGRWSTEAFF.

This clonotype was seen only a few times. The CDR3 DNA reads TGTGCCAGCAGTTCTAGCCGGGGGGAGGGCTACACCTTC. Encoded protein: CASSSSRGEGYTF. The rearrangement uses TRBV12-3 or TRBV12-4 and TRBJ1-2; a possible D gene is TRBD1 (5 bases). CDR3 length: 13 residues. V was cut by 4 bases and J by 8 bases, with 14 bases left in between.

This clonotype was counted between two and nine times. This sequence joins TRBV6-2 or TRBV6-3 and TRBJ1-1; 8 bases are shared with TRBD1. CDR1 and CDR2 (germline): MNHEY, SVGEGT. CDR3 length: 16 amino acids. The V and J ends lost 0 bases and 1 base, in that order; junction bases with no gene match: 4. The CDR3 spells CASSYSPDRGNTEAFF. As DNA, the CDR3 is TGTGCCAGCAGTTACTCGCCTGACAGGGGGAACACTGAAGCTTTCTTT.

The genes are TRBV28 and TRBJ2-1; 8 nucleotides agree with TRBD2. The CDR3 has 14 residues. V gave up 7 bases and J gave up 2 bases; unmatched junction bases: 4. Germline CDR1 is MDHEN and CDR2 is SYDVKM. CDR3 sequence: CASTPGGPYNEQFF. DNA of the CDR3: TGTGCCAGCACCCCGGGGGGGCCCTACAATGAGCAGTTCTTC.

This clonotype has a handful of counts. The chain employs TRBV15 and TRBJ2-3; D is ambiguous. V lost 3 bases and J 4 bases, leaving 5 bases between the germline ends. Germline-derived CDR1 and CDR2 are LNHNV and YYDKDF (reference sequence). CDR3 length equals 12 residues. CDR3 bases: TGTGCCACCAGCAGGTTTCCAGATACGCAGTATTTT. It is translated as CATSRFPDTQYF.

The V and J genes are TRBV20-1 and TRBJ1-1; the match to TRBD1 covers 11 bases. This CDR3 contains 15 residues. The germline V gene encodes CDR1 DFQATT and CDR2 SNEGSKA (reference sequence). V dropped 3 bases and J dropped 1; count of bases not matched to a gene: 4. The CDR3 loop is CSASEDRGPNTEAFF. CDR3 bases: TGCAGTGCTAGTGAGGACAGGGGGCCGAACACTGAAGCTTTCTTT.

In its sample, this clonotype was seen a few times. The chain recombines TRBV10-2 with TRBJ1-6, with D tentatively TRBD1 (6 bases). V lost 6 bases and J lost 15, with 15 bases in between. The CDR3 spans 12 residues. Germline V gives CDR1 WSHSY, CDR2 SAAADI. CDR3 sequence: CASRDSLTHLHF. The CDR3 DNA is TGCGCCAGCAGGGACAGCCTAACTCACCTCCACTTT.

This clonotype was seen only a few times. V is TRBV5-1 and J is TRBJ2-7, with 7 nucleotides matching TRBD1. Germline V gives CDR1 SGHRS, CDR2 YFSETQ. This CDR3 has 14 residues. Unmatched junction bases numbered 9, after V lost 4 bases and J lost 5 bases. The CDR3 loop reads CASSGTQGDHEQYF. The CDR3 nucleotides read TGCGCCAGCAGCGGTACCCAGGGGGACCACGAGCAGTACTTC.

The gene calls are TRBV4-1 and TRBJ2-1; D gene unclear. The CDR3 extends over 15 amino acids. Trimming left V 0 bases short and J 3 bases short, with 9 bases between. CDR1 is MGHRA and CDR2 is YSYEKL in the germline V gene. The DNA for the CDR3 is TGCGCCAGCAGCCAAGATCCGACAAACTACAATGAGCAGTTCTTC. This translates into CASSQDPTNYNEQFF.

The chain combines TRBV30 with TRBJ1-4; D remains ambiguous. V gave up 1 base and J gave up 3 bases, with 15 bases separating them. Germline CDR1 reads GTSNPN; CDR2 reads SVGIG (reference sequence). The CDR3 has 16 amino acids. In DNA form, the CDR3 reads TGTGCCTGGAGTGCACTACGCAGAAAGTCTAATGAAAAACTGTTTTTT. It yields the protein CAWSALRRKSNEKLFF.

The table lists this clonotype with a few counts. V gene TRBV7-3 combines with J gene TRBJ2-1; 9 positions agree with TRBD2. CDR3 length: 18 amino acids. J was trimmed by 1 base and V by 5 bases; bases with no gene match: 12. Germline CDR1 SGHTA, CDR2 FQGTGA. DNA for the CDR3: TGTGCCAGCAGCGGGGGACCCGCTAGCGGGAATTCCTACAATGAGCAGTTCTTC. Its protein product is CASSGGPASGNSYNEQFF.

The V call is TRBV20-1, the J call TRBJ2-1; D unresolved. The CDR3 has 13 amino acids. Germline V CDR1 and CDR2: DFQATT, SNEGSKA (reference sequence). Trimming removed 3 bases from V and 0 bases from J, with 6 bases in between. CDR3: CSARPASYNEQFF. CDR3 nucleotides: TGCAGTGCTAGGCCAGCCTCCTACAATGAGCAGTTCTTC.

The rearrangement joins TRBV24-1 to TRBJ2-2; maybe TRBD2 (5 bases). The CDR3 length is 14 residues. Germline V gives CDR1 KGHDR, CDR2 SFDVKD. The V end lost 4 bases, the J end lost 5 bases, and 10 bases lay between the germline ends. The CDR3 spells CATSEHGVTGELFF. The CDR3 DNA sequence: TGTGCCACCAGTGAACACGGGGTTACCGGGGAGCTGTTTTTT.

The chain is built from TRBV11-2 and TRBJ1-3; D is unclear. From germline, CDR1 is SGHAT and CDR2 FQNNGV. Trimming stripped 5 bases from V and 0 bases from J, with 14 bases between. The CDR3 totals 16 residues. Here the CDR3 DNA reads TGTGCCAGCAGCCACTTCCTTGGTCCCTCTGGAAACACCATATATTTT. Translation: CASSHFLGPSGNTIYF.

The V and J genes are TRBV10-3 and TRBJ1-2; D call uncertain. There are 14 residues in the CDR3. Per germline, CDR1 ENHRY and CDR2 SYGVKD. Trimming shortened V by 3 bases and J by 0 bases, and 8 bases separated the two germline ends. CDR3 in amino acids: CAISESAANYGYTF. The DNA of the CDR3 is TGTGCCATCAGTGAATCTGCGGCTAACTATGGCTACACCTTC.

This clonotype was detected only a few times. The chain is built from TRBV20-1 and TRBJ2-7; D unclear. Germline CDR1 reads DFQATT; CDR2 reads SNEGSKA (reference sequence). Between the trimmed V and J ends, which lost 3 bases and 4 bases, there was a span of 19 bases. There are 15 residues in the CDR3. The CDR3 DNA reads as TGCAGTGCTAGTAAAGGTTTGATGGCCCCTTACGAGCAGTACTTC. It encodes CSASKGLMAPYEQYF.

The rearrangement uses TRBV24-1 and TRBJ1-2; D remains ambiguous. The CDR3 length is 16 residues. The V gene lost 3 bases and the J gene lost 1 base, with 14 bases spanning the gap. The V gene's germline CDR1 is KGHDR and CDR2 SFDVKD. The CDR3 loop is CATSDPPDGLNYGYTF. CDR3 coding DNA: TGTGCCACCAGTGATCCCCCGGACGGTCTTAACTATGGCTACACCTTC.